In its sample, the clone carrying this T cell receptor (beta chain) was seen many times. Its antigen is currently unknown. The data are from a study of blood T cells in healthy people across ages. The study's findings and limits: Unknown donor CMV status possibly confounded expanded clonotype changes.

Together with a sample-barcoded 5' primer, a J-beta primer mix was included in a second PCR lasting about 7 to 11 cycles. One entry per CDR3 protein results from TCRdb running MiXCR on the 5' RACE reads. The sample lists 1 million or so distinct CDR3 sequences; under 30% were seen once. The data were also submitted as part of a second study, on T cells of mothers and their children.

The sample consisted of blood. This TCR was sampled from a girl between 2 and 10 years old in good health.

DNA for the CDR3: TGTGCCAGCAGTTTATTATTTGGAGCGGGAGAAGAGACCCAGTACTTC. Its translation: CASSLLFGAGEETQYF. The chain uses TRBV28 and TRBJ2-5; 8 bases fit TRBD2. V was pared by 1 base and J by 3 bases, with 7 bases of the junction left unmatched. The CDR3 sequence is 16 residues long. Germline V lookup: CDR1 MDHEN, CDR2 SYDVKM.